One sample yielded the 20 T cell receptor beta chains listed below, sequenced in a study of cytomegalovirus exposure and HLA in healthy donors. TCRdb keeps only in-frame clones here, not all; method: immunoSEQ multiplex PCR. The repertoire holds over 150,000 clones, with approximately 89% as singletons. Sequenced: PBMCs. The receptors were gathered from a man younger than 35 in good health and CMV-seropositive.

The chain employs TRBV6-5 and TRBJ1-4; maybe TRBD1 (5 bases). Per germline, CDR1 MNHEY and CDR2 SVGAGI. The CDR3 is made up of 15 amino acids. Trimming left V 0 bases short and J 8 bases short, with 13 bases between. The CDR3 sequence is CASSYSGGVREKLFF. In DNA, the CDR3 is TGTGCCAGCAGTTACTCGGGAGGGGTGAGGGAAAAACTGTTTTTT.

CDR3 sequence: CASSLRLGSEQYF. In nucleotides, the CDR3 is TGTGCCAGCAGTCTCAGACTTGGTAGCGAGCAGTACTTC. This chain joins TRBV6-5 and TRBJ2-7; the D is unclear. The CDR3 spans 13 residues. The germline V gene encodes CDR1 MNHEY and CDR2 SVGAGI. Deletions cut 5 bases from V and 6 bases from J, with 14 bases between.

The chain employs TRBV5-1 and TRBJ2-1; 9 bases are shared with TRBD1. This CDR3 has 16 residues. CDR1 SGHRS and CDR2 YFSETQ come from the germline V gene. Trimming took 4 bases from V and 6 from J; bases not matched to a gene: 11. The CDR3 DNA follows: TGCGCCAGCAGCGGATTGGACAGGGGTATGAGCAATGAGCAGTTCTTC. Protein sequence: CASSGLDRGMSNEQFF.

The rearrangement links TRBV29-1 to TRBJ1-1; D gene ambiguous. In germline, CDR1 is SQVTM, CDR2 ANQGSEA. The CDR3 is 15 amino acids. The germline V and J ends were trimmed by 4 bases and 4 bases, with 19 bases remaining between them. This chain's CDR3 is CSVGTNPALGTEAFF. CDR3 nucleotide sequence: TGCAGCGTTGGTACTAATCCGGCTTTGGGCACTGAAGCTTTCTTT.

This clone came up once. The CDR3 is CASSPISTRTSGDEQFF. The CDR3 region has the DNA TGTGCCAGCAGCCCGATCAGTACGCGGACTAGCGGGGATGAGCAGTTCTTC. The V and J genes are TRBV7-3 and TRBJ2-1; TRBD2 aligns across 12 bases. The germline CDR1 and CDR2 sequences are SGHTA and FQGTGA. V lost 5 bases to trimming and J lost 8 bases; unmatched junction nucleotides: 13. The CDR3 is 17 residues long.

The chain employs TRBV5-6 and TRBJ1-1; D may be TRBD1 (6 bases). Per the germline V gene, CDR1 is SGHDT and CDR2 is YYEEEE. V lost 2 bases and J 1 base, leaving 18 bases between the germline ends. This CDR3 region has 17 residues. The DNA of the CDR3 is TGTGCCAGCAGCTTAACTGGGTGGGGGCCAAAGAACACTGAAGCTTTCTTT. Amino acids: CASSLTGWGPKNTEAFF.

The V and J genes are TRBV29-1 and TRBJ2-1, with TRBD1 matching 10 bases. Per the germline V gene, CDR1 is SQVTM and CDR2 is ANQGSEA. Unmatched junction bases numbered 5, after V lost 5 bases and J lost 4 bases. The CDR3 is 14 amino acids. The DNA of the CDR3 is TGCAGCGTTCTCCGGGACAGGGGATACAATGAGCAGTTCTTC. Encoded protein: CSVLRDRGYNEQFF.

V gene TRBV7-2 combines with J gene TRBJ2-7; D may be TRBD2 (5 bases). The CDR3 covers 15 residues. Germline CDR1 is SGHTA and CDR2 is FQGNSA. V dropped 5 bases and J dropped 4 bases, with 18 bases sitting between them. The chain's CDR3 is CASSPRRGLGYEQYF. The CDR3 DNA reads TGTGCCAGCAGCCCCCGTAGAGGGCTCGGGTACGAGCAGTACTTC.

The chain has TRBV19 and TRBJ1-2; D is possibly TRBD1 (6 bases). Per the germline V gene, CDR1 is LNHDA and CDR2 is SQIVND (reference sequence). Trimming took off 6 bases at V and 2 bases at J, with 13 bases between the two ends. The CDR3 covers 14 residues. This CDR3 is CASSERDINYGYTF. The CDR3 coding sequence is TGTGCCAGTAGCGAACGGGACATCAACTATGGCTACACCTTC. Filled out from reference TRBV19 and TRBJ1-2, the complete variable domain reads DGGITQSPKYLFRKEGQNVTLSCEQNLNHDAMYWYRQDPGQGLRLIYYSQIVNDFQKGDIAEGYSVSREKKESFPLTVTSAQKNPTAFYLCASSERDINYGYTFGSGTRLTVV.

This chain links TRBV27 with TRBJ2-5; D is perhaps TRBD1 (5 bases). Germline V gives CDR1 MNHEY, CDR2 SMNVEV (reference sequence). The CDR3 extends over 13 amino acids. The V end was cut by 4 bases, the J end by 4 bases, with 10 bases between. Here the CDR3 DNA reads TGTGCCAGCAGTTCCACAGGTAGAGAGACCCAGTACTTC. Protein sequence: CASSSTGRETQYF.

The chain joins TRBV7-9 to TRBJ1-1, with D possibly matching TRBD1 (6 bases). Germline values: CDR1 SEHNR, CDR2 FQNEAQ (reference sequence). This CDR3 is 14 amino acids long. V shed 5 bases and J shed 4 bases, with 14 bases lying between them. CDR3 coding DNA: TGTGCCAGCAGCCATAGACAGGTGCCCACTGAAGCTTTCTTT. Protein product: CASSHRQVPTEAFF.

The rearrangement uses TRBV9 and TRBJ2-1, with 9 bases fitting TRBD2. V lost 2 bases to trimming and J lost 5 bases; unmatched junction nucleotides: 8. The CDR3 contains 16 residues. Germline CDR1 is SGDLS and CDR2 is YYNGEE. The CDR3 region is CASSVDSGSLNNEQFF. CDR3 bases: TGTGCCAGCAGCGTGGATAGCGGGAGCCTCAACAATGAGCAGTTCTTC.

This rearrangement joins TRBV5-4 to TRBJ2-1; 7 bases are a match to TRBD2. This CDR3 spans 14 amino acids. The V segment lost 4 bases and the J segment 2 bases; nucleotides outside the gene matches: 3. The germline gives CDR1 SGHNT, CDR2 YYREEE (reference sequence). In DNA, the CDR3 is TGTGCCAGCAGCCTTGGACTAGCCTACAATGAGCAGTTCTTC. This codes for CASSLGLAYNEQFF.

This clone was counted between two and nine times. The CDR3 loop reads CASSSPSGRGTKNIQYF. The CDR3 DNA sequence: TGTGCCAGCAGCTCGCCTTCAGGTCGGGGGACCAAAAACATTCAGTACTTC. V is TRBV9 and J is TRBJ2-4; a possible D gene is TRBD2 (6 bases). CDR1 SGDLS and CDR2 YYNGEE come from the germline V gene. The CDR3 length is 17 residues. The V gene lost 4 bases and the J gene lost 2 bases, with 19 bases spanning the gap.

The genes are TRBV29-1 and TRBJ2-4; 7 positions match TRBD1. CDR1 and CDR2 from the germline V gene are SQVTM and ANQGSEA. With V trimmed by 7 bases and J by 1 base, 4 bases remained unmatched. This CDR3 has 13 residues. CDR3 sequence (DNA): TGCAGCGGCGTACAGGGGGCCAAAAACATTCAGTACTTC. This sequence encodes CSGVQGAKNIQYF.

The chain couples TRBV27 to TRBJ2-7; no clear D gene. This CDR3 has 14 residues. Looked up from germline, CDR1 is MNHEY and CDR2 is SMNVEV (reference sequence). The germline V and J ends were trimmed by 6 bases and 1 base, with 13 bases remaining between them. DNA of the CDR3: TGTGCCAGCAGCCCCTTCGGAGTTTCCTACGAGCAGTACTTC. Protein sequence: CASSPFGVSYEQYF.

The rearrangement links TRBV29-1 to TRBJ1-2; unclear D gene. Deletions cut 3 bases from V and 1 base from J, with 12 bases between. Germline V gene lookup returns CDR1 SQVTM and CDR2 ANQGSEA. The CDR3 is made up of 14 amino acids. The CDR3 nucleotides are TGCAGCGTTGACCCCCAAGAACTTAACTATGGCTACACCTTC. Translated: CSVDPQELNYGYTF.

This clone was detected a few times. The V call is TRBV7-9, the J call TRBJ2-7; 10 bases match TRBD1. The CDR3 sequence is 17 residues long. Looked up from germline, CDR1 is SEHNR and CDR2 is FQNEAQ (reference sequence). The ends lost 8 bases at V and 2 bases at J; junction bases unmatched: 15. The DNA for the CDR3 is TGTGCCAGCCCCCACCGGGACAGGGGAAGACTCCCCTACGAGCAGTACTTC. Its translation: CASPHRDRGRLPYEQYF.

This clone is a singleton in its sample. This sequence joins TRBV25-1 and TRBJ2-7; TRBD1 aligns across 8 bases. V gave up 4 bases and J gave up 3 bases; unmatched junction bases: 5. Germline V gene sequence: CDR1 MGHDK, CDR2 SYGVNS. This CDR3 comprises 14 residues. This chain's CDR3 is CASSGLQGGYEQYF. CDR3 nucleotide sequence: TGTGCCAGCAGTGGACTACAGGGGGGCTACGAGCAGTACTTC.

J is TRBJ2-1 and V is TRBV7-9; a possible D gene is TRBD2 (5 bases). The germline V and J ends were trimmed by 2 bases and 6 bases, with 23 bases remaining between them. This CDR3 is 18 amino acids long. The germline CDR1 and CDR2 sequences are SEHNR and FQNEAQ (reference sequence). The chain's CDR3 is CASSLRADLGIQFNEQFF. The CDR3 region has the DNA TGTGCCAGCAGCTTAAGGGCGGACTTAGGTATCCAGTTCAATGAGCAGTTCTTC.